What follows describes a single T cell receptor beta chain. Its target antigen remains unknown. Qualities for individual bases were not recorded, and no much larger clone is one base off. Libraries were prepared through the immunoSEQ multiplex PCR assay. A mixture of 60 forward primers for TCR Vbeta segments and 13 reverse primers for TCR Jbeta segments was used in the multiplex PCR. The CDR3 region of rearranged TCR beta genes was amplified from genomic DNA with a multiplex PCR assay. The Illumina HiSeq System was used to sequence the amplified TCR beta libraries as 87-base-pair reads. The study's own analysis went as follows. A later analysis counted approximately 76 million unique TCR beta chains across the 550 to 700 repertoires, and some 11 million of these chains were shared by at least two donors. Raw reads were error-corrected and collapsed into unique sequences with a nearest-neighbor algorithm that merged closely related sequences to remove PCR and sequencing errors. To assign V, D and J gene segments, CDR3 sequences were aligned to IMGT reference sequences. For a sequence to be retained, a match of at least six nucleotides to both a V gene segment and a J gene segment was required. Rearrangements were called productive when the CDR3 lacked stop codons and stayed in frame with V and J; all others were non-productive. Following IMGT convention, CDR3 was defined as the stretch from the second conserved V-encoded cysteine to the conserved J-encoded phenylalanine. The earlier analysis of about 610 of the donors excluded sequences that lacked an unambiguous match to a single V gene segment. In an earlier analysis of several hundred of the donors, V segments were called functional above 56.7% productive rearrangements and were called segregating when the between-donor standard deviation exceeded 5%. To diagnose cytomegalovirus status from the catalog of TCR beta chain sequences, a statistical classification framework was built. A later analysis assigned V and J genes by comparing TCR nucleotide sequences with IMGT/GENE-DB human TR gene sequences. The TCRdist pipeline was used in a later analysis to assign CDR3 sequences and most-parsimonious VDJ recombination scenarios. In a later analysis, each TCR beta chain was defined by its CDR3 amino acid sequence together with its V-gene family, and reads lacking a unique V-gene family were excluded. As a way to deal with suspected cross-contamination and a sequencing artifact, a later analysis dropped 640 or so nucleotide sequences that were highly shared and had low generation probability. For each public chain, a later analysis derived a clonal expansion index from normalized ranks of inferred template counts within each repertoire. Generation probabilities in a later analysis came from a VDJ recombination model fitted to out-of-frame rearrangements, and those results were checked against IGoR. Hypergeometric tests were used in a later analysis to score TCR-TCR, TCR-HLA and TCR-CMV co-occurrence, with a repertoire-size bias correction applied to the TCR pairs. A later analysis estimated false discovery rates by permuting HLA or CMV assignments 20 times. In a later analysis, co-occurring TCRs were grouped with DBSCAN, and TCRdist sequence similarity was added when clustering was performed within HLA-allele-positive subsets. Repertoires with fewer than 30,000 or more than 120,000 public chains, plus five repertoires with anomalous nucleotide sharing, were excluded from co-occurrence clustering. Not all clones reach the TCRdb copy of this immuneACCESS table, which keeps in-frame sequences only. Checked studies attribute under half of the gap to unresolved V genes and leave the rest unexplained. The DNA gave D and trimming, while V, J and clone size come from that table. This sample lists approximately 150,000 clones; roughly 82% were detected once. 5% to 6.5% of the sample comes from the top ten.

The sample belongs to a study of cytomegalovirus exposure and HLA in healthy donors (dated by TCRdb to 2016 to 2017). Regarding the complete study: An earlier analysis of under 600 of the donors reported 250 to 300 Gb of sequence data and 117 million unique TCR beta sequences from about 200 million T cells. HLA typing included class I and class II loci at four-digit resolution. On average, about 240,000 unique TCR beta nucleotide sequences were sequenced per donor among a few hundred genotyped donors of the cohort, with approximately 18% of those sequences being non-productive. Genome-wide SNP genotypes for about 65% of the 666 donors were used in a later genetic analysis, which treated that subset as a discovery cohort. The study was designed to test whether signatures of past pathogen exposure could be identified by cataloging public T cell receptors. The later analysis used no new phenotypic data to find candidate immune exposures, relying instead on TCR beta sequences and their occurrence across donors. High-throughput TCR immunosequencing, statistical association of individual TCRs with disease status, and machine learning were combined to predict cytomegalovirus infection status. Typing coverage varied by locus: roughly 629-640 donors for A, B, C, DRB1 and DQB1; under 550 for DQA1; about 570 for DPA1; approximately 490 for DPB1. All discovery cohort repertoires had been generated using a single sequencing platform. In addition to the first cohort of 500 to 850 subjects, a separate validation cohort of over 90 different subjects was used. Donor age, sex, ethnicity and CMV serostatus were collected together with the repertoire data. The genetic ancestry cluster associated with self-reported Caucasian donors included 81% of the 398 genotyped donors. An earlier analysis of 500 to 650 of the donors applied high-throughput TCR beta sequencing to assess whether each TCR beta V gene segment acted as functional or pseudogenic. Because of strong linkage in the cohort, roughly five DR-DQ haplotypes were treated as single units for association and clustering. To study patterns of TCR occurrence, a later analysis re-analyzed previously published TCR beta repertoires from 500 to 850 donors and added high-resolution HLA genotyping. The study profiled the T cell repertoires of approximately 700 subjects by immunosequencing and related them to cytomegalovirus serostatus. An early release covering 550 to 700 HLA-typed donors comprised about 300 gigabases of sequencing data and around 85 million unique TCR sequences.

Taken from cysteine to phenylalanine, the CDR3 has 15 residues. The only DNA kept is the CDR3, 45 bases in frame from the first base. The trim is 6 bases for V and 0 bases for J, with a gap of 12 bases between the germline ends. Reading the germline V gene gives CDR1 MGHDK and CDR2 SYGVNS. The study at large found these results: An association between a missense DCLRE1C variant and V-gene and J-gene trimming of TCR beta chains was found in a later genetic analysis and replicated in an independent cohort. Because some donors lacked HLA typing at each locus, the association tests relied only on the typed subset. In vitro tests confirmed that a few of the cytomegalovirus-associated TCR beta chains recognize cytomegalovirus antigens. At a false discovery rate of 0.05, a later analysis linked 16,000 or so TCR beta sequences to specific HLA alleles. In a later analysis, most CMV-associated TCR beta chains were found to appear HLA-restricted, with HLA associations seemingly driven largely by CMV exposure. According to a later analysis, TCR association rates differed among HLA loci, with DRB1 alleles showing the most associated TCRs and HLA-C alleles showing the fewest. When HLA alleles, especially DR and DQ, strongly co-occurred, attributing TCR associations to individual alleles was difficult. Because counts were too low, roughly 17 rarely observed V segments, including chromosome 9 orphons, were left out of the earlier analysis of 500 to 650 of the donors. Correlated functional status among segregating V segments might reflect linkage disequilibrium, but an unknown experimental factor could not be ruled out. The 87-base-pair reads could not distinguish some IMGT-functional V segments, including TRBV6-2 and TRBV6-3, so those segments were excluded. In a later analysis, HLA-associated TCR beta chains were found to be more clonally expanded and to have lower generation probabilities than equally common non-associated chains. It was suggested by the authors that the approach could potentially be generalized to other disease states and immunological phenotypes. A group of highly shared sequence variants was considered likely to be a technical artifact of the sequencing pipeline. In an earlier analysis of some 550 of the donors, most TCR beta V segments were observed in productive rearrangements about 87% or about 30% of the time, broadly matching IMGT annotations. According to a later analysis, parvovirus B19, influenza, CMV and Epstein-Barr virus appeared linked to several top co-occurrence clusters. Most TCR sequences were seen in very few donors, while some public TCRs were found in many individuals. Sequencing depth was assumed to be roughly uniform across donors in the presence/absence analyses, though that assumption may not hold. This cohort had only TCR beta chains sequenced, and the lack of alpha or paired-chain data limited which features could be detected. A further reported finding was that TCR beta sequences accurately predicted the HLA-A and HLA-B alleles for most subjects in the first cohort. A total of roughly 160 TCR beta chains were listed by the study as associated with cytomegalovirus. The classifier was reported to diagnose cytomegalovirus status with high specificity and sensitivity in both the original cohort and the validation cohort. In a later genetic analysis, fewer N-insertions in productive TCRs were reported among donors in an Asian-associated ancestry cluster than the roughly 700-donor mean. Immune exposure information for the cohort was limited to CMV serostatus.

The cohort was made up of approximately 670 healthy bone marrow donors. Cohort members were all nominally healthy when sampled, although unrecorded immune exposures were likely present. The donor was CMV seropositive and belonged to the group of 250 to 350 seropositive cohort members. Each donor provided a peripheral blood sample, and peripheral blood mononuclear cells were used for TCR beta sequencing. The Qiagen DNeasy Blood Extraction Kit was used to extract genomic DNA from the blood cell samples. The specimen was PBMCs. The chain employs TRBV25-1 and TRBJ2-1, with TRBD2 as a weak D call on 7 bases. The clonotype comes from a man under 40 in good health and CMV-seropositive. CDR3 loop: CASSEGGSSYNEQFF. The nucleotides read TGTGCCAGCAGCGAGGGGGGGAGCTCCTACAATGAGCAGTTCTTC. Outside the CDR3, residues come from the reference TRBV25-1 and TRBJ2-1 proteins, so the full variable domain is: EADIYQTPRYLVIGTGKKITLECSQTMGHDKMYWYQQDPGMELHLIHYSYGVNSTEKGDLSSESTVSRIRTEHFPLTLESARPSHTSQYLCASSEGGSSYNEQFFGPGTRLTVL.